This paragraph covers one T cell receptor beta chain sequence. The same CDR3 also results from other DNA sequences found in this sample. The sample originates from a study of shared clonotypes between healthy human individuals. V lost 2 bases and J lost 1, with 5 bases in between. CDR3 length equals 14 residues. Germline-derived CDR1 and CDR2 are SGHAT and FQNNGV. Only in-frame clones appear in the TCRdb table, and some are missing; sequencing was by immunoSEQ multiplex PCR. The sample holds more than 2,000,000 clones, approximately 95% seen once. The chain joins TRBV11-2 to TRBJ2-2; D is unresolved. The sequencing input was naive CD4+ T cells from PBMCs. Subset specified: CD45RA+ positively selected. This clonotype was sampled from a man between 18 and 29 years old in good health. Some clones in this sample may be carry-over from other donors' samples. This chain's CDR3 is CASSLSRNTGELFF. CDR3 in DNA: TGTGCCAGCAGCTTAAGCAGGAACACCGGGGAGCTGTTTTTT.